This T cell receptor (beta chain) was documented in a study of blood T cell repertoires in COVID-19. Study overall: Researchers got acute and convalescent COVID-19 samples from the United States, Italy and Spain. The analysed material was cDNA or gDNA that came from T cells, B-cell-depleted T cells, or PBMCs.

This clone occurred a few times. In the source study's methods: Reference gene primers were amplified, and this amplification served to estimate nucleated cell counts. Some clones are missing from TCRdb's copy, which holds only in-frame ones; the method was immunoSEQ multiplex PCR. V and J calls and clone size come straight from that table; D and trimming were deduced from the DNA. Here the sample spans 120,000 or so clones, 85% being singletons. V lost 2 bases and J lost 8; bases outside the gene matches: 13. The CDR3 contains 16 residues. CDR1 and CDR2 (germline): SGHRS, YFSETQ. This sequence joins TRBV5-1 and TRBJ2-1; 7 nucleotides line up with TRBD2. The specimen sequenced was peripheral blood. This receptor was identified in a man older than 75 with active or convalescent COVID-19. This CDR3 reads CASSFPPLAGGYEQFF. Written as DNA, the CDR3 is TGCGCCAGCAGCTTTCCCCCGTTAGCGGGTGGCTATGAGCAGTTCTTC.